The clone carrying this T cell receptor (beta chain) was seen many times. Its antigen is as yet unknown. Germline CDR1 is KGHSH and CDR2 is LQKENI. This CDR3 is built from 17 residues. Trimming stripped 4 bases from V and 5 bases from J, with 23 bases between. These data come from a study of human T cells and chemical hapten exposure. Study conclusions and caveats: Versus controls, significantly more large CDR3 similarity clusters arose from expanded TCRs. The number of TCRs above 1 in 1000 frequency did not change after DPC sensitization.

Time point specified: pre-sensitization, week 0. Indicated treatment: therapeutic diphenylcyclopropenone sensitization with weekly scalp DPC. One entry per CDR3 protein results from TCRdb running MiXCR on the RACE reads. The data contain roughly 100,000 distinct CDR3 sequences, around 10% of them seen just once; the ten biggest clones take up 1.6%. This chain joins TRBV18 and TRBJ1-1, with a tentative D call TRBD1 (5 bases). The TCR originated in a woman in her forties or fifties with alopecia areata. Some clones in this sample may be carry-over from other donors' samples. The input for sequencing was whole blood, taken in connection with sensitization to the hapten diphenylcyclopropenone (DPC). CDR3 in amino acids: CASSLFSPGTDGTEAFF. The CDR3 bases are TGTGCCAGCTCACTATTTTCTCCCGGGACGGACGGAACTGAAGCTTTCTTT. Complete variable domain (other parts from reference TRBV18 and TRBJ1-1): NAGVMQNPRHLVRRRGQEARLRCSPMKGHSHVYWYRQLPEEGLKFMVYLQKENIIDESGMPKERFSAEFPKEGPSILRIQQVVRGDSAAYFCASSLFSPGTDGTEAFFGQGTRLTVV.